The 7 T cell receptor delta chains reported below all come from one sample, sequenced in a study of gamma-delta chains in newborns, infants, children. TCRdb reran clone calling via CATT on the reads. The sample holds about 4,100 delta-chain clones; more than 0.55% are singletons and the top ten take approximately 19%. What was sequenced was blood. The receptors originated from a child who was a newborn, infant or young child, either healthy, febrile or measles-vaccinated (not recorded which).

This clone was observed a few times. A much larger clone lies a single base off, so this may be a read error. This chain uses TRDV2 with TRDJ3, with 12 bases lining up with TRDD3. The CDR3 loop spans 19 amino acids. Germline V lookup: CDR1 GEAIGNYY, CDR2 EKD. DNA for the CDR3: TGTGCCTGTGACACCGTACTGGGGGATACTAAGGGGGACACCCGACGGATGTTTTTC. It translates to CACDTVLGDTKGDTRRMFF.

This clone was recorded a few times. With a far larger clone one base away, a read error is the likely cause. At the DNA level, this CDR3 is encoded by other sequences in the same sample as well. This sequence joins TRDV2 and TRDJ1; tentatively, D is TRDD3 (5 bases). From germline, CDR1 is GEAIGNYY and CDR2 EKD. The CDR3 is made up of 14 amino acids. The CDR3 coding sequence is TGTGCCTGTGACAGTGGATATTCCACCGATAAACTCATCTTC. Its protein product is CACDSGYSTDKLIF.

As regards this clone: A far larger clone is one nucleotide away, so this likely arose from a read error. The sample holds other DNA sequences that translate to the same CDR3. This chain uses TRDV2 with TRDJ2; no reliable D call. Germline V gene data show CDR1 as GEAIGNYY and CDR2 as EKD. This CDR3 contains 14 residues. Trimming cost V 3 bases and J 2 bases, with 9 bases left between them. CDR3: CACDPGGLTAQLFF. The DNA for the CDR3 is TGTGCCTGTGACCCTGGAGGGTTGACAGCACAACTCTTCTTT.

This clone showed up just a few times. The protein that TCRdb holds for this DNA derives from a much larger clone and differs from the translated DNA at residue 9, which likely indicates a read error; the protein shown here is translated from the DNA. The J gene is TRDJ3, the V gene TRDV2, with 9 nucleotides matching TRDD3. The V and J ends lost 1 base and 3 bases, in that order; junction bases with no gene match: 3. The CDR3 is 17 amino acids. CDR1 is GEAIGNYY and CDR2 is EKD in the germline V gene. The chain's CDR3 is CACDTGIRYWDTRQMFF. CDR3 DNA sequence: TGTGCCTGTGACACGGGGATACGCTACTGGGACACCCGACAGATGTTTTTC.

In the case of this clone: A far larger clone is off by one base, so a read error is likely. The J gene is TRDJ3, the V gene TRDV2; TRDD3 agrees at 12 bases. Germline assignment: CDR1 GEAIGNYY and CDR2 EKD. The CDR3 sequence is 22 residues long. CDR3 coding DNA: TGTGCCGGTGACACCGTCTGGGGGATACGCAGAACGGCTGGTTGGGACACCCGACAGATGTTTTTC. This sequence encodes CAGDTVWGIRRTAGWDTRQMFF.

This clone was seen more than once but under ten times. One junction end does not reproduce the germline sequence, and a read error may be involved. The rearrangement links TRDV2 to TRDJ3; D assignment may be TRDD1 or TRDD3 (5 bases each). The V gene's germline CDR1 is GEAIGNYY and CDR2 EKD. This CDR3 region has 18 residues. The CDR3 sequence: CACDTGNRGTWDTQQMFF. CDR3 nucleotide sequence: TGTGCCTGTGACACGGGGAATAGGGGAACCTGGGACACCCAACAGATGTTTTTC.

About this clone: TCRdb's protein, taken from a much larger clone, differs from this DNA's translation at residue 4, likely owing to a read error; the protein displayed comes from the DNA. The rearrangement joins TRDV2 to TRDJ3, with 12 bases fitting TRDD3. CDR1 and CDR2 (germline): GEAIGNYY, EKD. The CDR3 covers 20 residues. The chain's CDR3 is CACGTWGIRRSSWDTRQMFF. In DNA form, the CDR3 reads TGTGCCTGTGGCACCTGGGGGATACGCCGAAGCTCCTGGGACACCCGACAGATGTTTTTC.